These 15 T cell receptor beta chains were sequenced from one sample in a study of T cells in localized non-small cell lung cancer. Some clones are missing from TCRdb's copy, which holds only in-frame ones; the method was immunoSEQ multiplex PCR. The sample records more than 30,000 clones, less than 80% being singletons. The specimen comprised peripheral blood, sampled before any cancer treatment. The receptors stem from a male donor older than 55 with stage II squamous cell lung carcinoma.

V and J are TRBV5-1 and TRBJ2-5; D perhaps matches TRBD1 (5 bases). The V end was cut by 4 bases, the J end by 3 bases, with 16 bases between. Germline values: CDR1 SGHRS, CDR2 YFSETQ. The length of the CDR3 is 15 residues. The CDR3 region is CASSPTTGFEETQYF. For the CDR3, the DNA is TGCGCCAGCAGCCCCACCACAGGTTTCGAAGAGACCCAGTACTTC.

As DNA, the CDR3 is TGTGCCAGCAGCTTGGAGCCTAGCGGGAGCACAGATACGCAGTATTTT. Translating gives CASSLEPSGSTDTQYF. This chain joins TRBV5-6 and TRBJ2-3, with TRBD2 matching 8 bases. Germline loops: CDR1 SGHDT, CDR2 YYEEEE. There are 16 residues in the CDR3. V was pared by 0 bases and J by 0 bases, with 3 bases of the junction left unmatched.

This sequence joins TRBV7-2 and TRBJ1-2; no definite D call. This CDR3 is 14 amino acids long. V lost 1 base and J 2 bases, leaving 8 bases between the germline ends. Germline CDR1 is SGHTA and CDR2 is FQGNSA. The CDR3 sequence: CASSLGYGNYGYTF. The CDR3 nucleotides are TGTGCCAGCAGCTTAGGGTATGGCAACTATGGCTACACCTTC.

This chain links TRBV29-1 with TRBJ2-7; D is undetermined. The germline V gene encodes CDR1 SQVTM and CDR2 ANQGSEA. The CDR3 is 13 residues long. Trimming left V 4 bases short and J 4 bases short, with 14 bases between. The CDR3 loop is CSVGGSSDYEQYF. CDR3 DNA: TGCAGCGTTGGAGGCAGTTCCGATTACGAGCAGTACTTC.

The CDR3 sequence is CASSFSSGAQNYEQYF. DNA of the CDR3: TGTGCCAGCAGTTTTTCTAGCGGGGCGCAGAACTACGAGCAGTACTTC. V and J are TRBV27 and TRBJ2-7; 9 bases align to TRBD2. Looked up from germline, CDR1 is MNHEY and CDR2 is SMNVEV (reference sequence). The J segment lost 3 bases and the V segment lost 3 bases, leaving 9 bases of the junction unmatched. This CDR3 comprises 16 residues.

V and J are TRBV4-1 and TRBJ2-7; D gene uncertain. Per germline, CDR1 MGHRA and CDR2 YSYEKL. V lost 1 base and J lost 3, with 13 bases in between. CDR3 size: 15 residues. CDR3 DNA: TGCGCCAGCAGCCAAGGGACGGGCCCTCTCTACGAGCAGTACTTC. The encoded protein is CASSQGTGPLYEQYF.

The chain links TRBV5-1 to TRBJ2-3, with 11 bases identical to TRBD2. CDR3 length equals 15 residues. V was clipped by 4 bases and J by 2 bases; unmatched bases: 3. Germline CDR1 reads SGHRS; CDR2 reads YFSETQ. The CDR3 here is CASSLTSGVTDTQYF. CDR3 DNA sequence: TGCGCCAGCAGCCTGACTAGCGGGGTCACAGATACGCAGTATTTT.

This clone was detected a few times. In DNA, the CDR3 is TGTGCCAGCAGCTCCGGGGGGTACTCCTACAATGAGCAGTTCTTC. Protein product: CASSSGGYSYNEQFF. V usage is TRBV11-2 and J usage is TRBJ2-1; 7 bases are shared with TRBD2. CDR1 and CDR2 from the germline V gene are SGHAT and FQNNGV. J lost 0 bases, V lost 4 bases, and 3 bases had no gene match. The CDR3 loop spans 15 amino acids.

This clone was seen just once. The chain carries TRBV27 and TRBJ1-1; 9 nucleotides align to TRBD1. Germline V gives CDR1 MNHEY, CDR2 SMNVEV (reference sequence). The junction had 11 bases not matched to a gene; V was cut back by 4 bases and J by 5 bases. The CDR3 loop spans 16 amino acids. The CDR3 here is CASSSTGGVDSTEAFF. The CDR3 DNA reads TGTGCCAGCAGTTCAACAGGGGGCGTTGATAGTACTGAAGCTTTCTTT.

This sequence joins TRBV11-3 and TRBJ1-4, with D perhaps TRBD1 (6 bases). There are 15 residues in the CDR3. V was pared by 5 bases and J by 7 bases, with 17 bases between. Germline-derived CDR1 and CDR2 are SGHNT and YENEEA. The DNA for the CDR3 is TGTGCCAGCAGCCTTTCGGACAGTCCAAGTGAAAAACTGTTTTTT. Residues: CASSLSDSPSEKLFF.

The chain couples TRBV7-9 to TRBJ2-5, with D perhaps assigned TRBD1 or TRBD2 (6 bases each). V was shortened by 0 bases and J by 0 bases, with 11 bases between the two germline ends. The CDR3 runs 16 residues. Germline loops: CDR1 SEHNR, CDR2 FQNEAQ (reference sequence). CDR3 nucleotides: TGTGCCAGCAGCTTAGCCCGGGGGCTGTACCAAGAGACCCAGTACTTC. Its translation is CASSLARGLYQETQYF.

The V call is TRBV7-6, the J call TRBJ2-1; D gene ambiguous. Trimming pared 1 base from V and 0 bases from J, leaving 16 bases between. This CDR3 spans 18 amino acids. From germline, CDR1 is SGHVS and CDR2 FNYEAQ. The CDR3, as DNA: TGTGCCAGCAGCTTAGAAGTTCCGGTCCCTAGCTCCTACAATGAGCAGTTCTTC. This codes for CASSLEVPVPSSYNEQFF.

This rearrangement joins TRBV9 to TRBJ2-3, with 12 positions matching TRBD2. V lost 4 bases, J lost 7 bases, and 13 bases stayed unmatched. The CDR3 loop spans 17 amino acids. Germline assignment: CDR1 SGDLS and CDR2 YYNGEE. In DNA form, the CDR3 reads TGTGCCAGCAGCACCACGGAGCTAGCGGGGGGGCGGTATACGCAGTATTTT. This encodes CASSTTELAGGRYTQYF. Together with reference TRBV9 and TRBJ2-3, the CDR3 gives the full variable domain: DSGVTQTPKHLITATGQRVTLRCSPRSGDLSVYWYQQSLDQGLQFLIQYYNGEERAKGNILERFSAQQFPDLHSELNLSSLELGDSALYFCASSTTELAGGRYTQYFGPGTRLTVL.

The sample holds many counts of this clone. The DNA for the CDR3 is TGTGCCAGCAGTGACTCTGAGAGGGGCGAGCAGTACTTC. Translation: CASSDSERGEQYF. The chain carries TRBV6-4 and TRBJ2-7; D could derive from TRBD1 or TRBD2 (5 bases each). V shed 0 bases and J shed 6 bases, with 9 bases lying between them. CDR3 length: 13 residues. The germline gives CDR1 MRHNA, CDR2 SNTAGT.

CDR3 DNA: TGTGCCAGCAGTCCGTCTGCTAGGAATACGCAGTATTTT. Protein: CASSPSARNTQYF. The chain couples TRBV6-1 to TRBJ2-3; no clear D. V lost 5 bases and J lost 7, with 13 bases in between. CDR1 is MNHNS and CDR2 is SASEGT in the germline V gene. This CDR3 has 13 residues.